Shown below are 12 T cell receptor beta chains from a single sample sequenced in a study of blood T cell repertoires in COVID-19. Repertoires were generated with immunoSEQ multiplex PCR, while TCRdb's copy carries only in-frame clones and drops some. The sample records about 250,000 clones, roughly 88% being singletons. Sequencing was carried out using peripheral blood. These receptors all come from a man in his forties or fifties with acute or convalescent COVID-19.

The chain uses TRBV6-6 and TRBJ1-1, with TRBD1 matching 11 bases. The germline gives CDR1 MNHNY, CDR2 SVGAGI (reference sequence). The CDR3 extends over 12 amino acids. Trimming at V came to 5 bases and at J to 10 bases, leaving 3 bases not matched to a gene. CDR3 protein: CASSRTGGRAFF. CDR3 DNA sequence: TGTGCCAGCAGTCGGACAGGGGGCCGAGCTTTCTTT.

This sequence joins TRBV27 and TRBJ2-6; the D gene is possibly TRBD1 (5 bases). The germline gives CDR1 MNHEY, CDR2 SMNVEV (reference sequence). The CDR3 loop spans 19 amino acids. Trimming took off 2 bases at V and 0 bases at J, with 17 bases between the two ends. The CDR3, as DNA: TGTGCCAGCAGTTTAGTTGGACGCGGAAGGGGCTCTGGGGCCAACGTCCTGACTTTC. Its protein is CASSLVGRGRGSGANVLTF.

This clone has only a few counts. The chain has TRBV19 and TRBJ1-3, with D unclear. The CDR3 contains 15 residues. Germline lookup yields CDR1 LNHDA and CDR2 SQIVND (reference sequence). V was clipped by 4 bases and J by 2 bases, with 12 bases between them. The CDR3: CASSTLGGPGNTIYF. The CDR3, as DNA: TGTGCCAGTAGTACCTTGGGAGGCCCTGGAAACACCATATATTTT. Supplemented by reference TRBV19 and TRBJ1-3, the full variable domain reads DGGITQSPKYLFRKEGQNVTLSCEQNLNHDAMYWYRQDPGQGLRLIYYSQIVNDFQKGDIAEGYSVSREKKESFPLTVTSAQKNPTAFYLCASSTLGGPGNTIYFGEGSWLTVV.

The V call is TRBV30, the J call TRBJ2-3; 7 bases line up with TRBD2. The CDR3 totals 12 residues. Per the germline V gene, CDR1 is GTSNPN and CDR2 is SVGIG (reference sequence). V trimming: 4 bases; J trimming: 6 bases; junction bases outside the gene matches: 4. CDR3 nucleotides: TGTGCCTGGACCCCGGGGGGTGATACGCAGTATTTT. Translated: CAWTPGGDTQYF.

In DNA, the CDR3 is TGCGCCAGCAGCCTGGGACTTCAAGAGACCCAGTACTTC. Its translation: CASSLGLQETQYF. The V call is TRBV5-1, the J call TRBJ2-5, with D maybe TRBD2 (6 bases). The CDR3 sequence is 13 residues long. Trimming removed 4 bases at V and 2 bases at J, with 9 bases between. Germline values: CDR1 SGHRS, CDR2 YFSETQ.

The CDR3 nucleotides are TGTGCCAGCAGCGTATCCCGAGGAGGCCTCTCTGGAAACACCATATATTTT. Translating gives CASSVSRGGLSGNTIYF. The chain uses TRBV9 and TRBJ1-3; D ambiguous. Trimming stripped 1 base from V and 0 bases from J, with 14 bases between. The CDR3 extends over 17 amino acids. CDR1 and CDR2 (germline): SGDLS, YYNGEE.

This clone has only a few counts. This chain connects TRBV7-2 to TRBJ2-1; 7 nucleotides agree with TRBD1. Germline trimming cut 5 bases from V and 10 bases from J; bases unmatched to any gene: 8. The CDR3 is made up of 13 amino acids. Germline CDR1 reads SGHTA; CDR2 reads FQGNSA. The CDR3 DNA follows: TGTGCCAGCAGCCCCGACAGGGTATGGGAGCAGTTCTTC. Translated, it gives CASSPDRVWEQFF. Using reference TRBV7-2 and TRBJ2-1 for the parts outside the CDR3, the full variable domain is GAGVSQSPSNKVTEKGKDVELRCDPISGHTALYWYRQSLGQGLEFLIYFQGNSAPDKSGLPSDRFSAERTGGSVSTLTIQRTQQEDSAVYLCASSPDRVWEQFFGPGTRLTVL.

The genes are TRBV6-2 or TRBV6-3 and TRBJ2-1, with 9 positions matching TRBD2. V lost 3 bases to trimming and J lost 3 bases; unmatched junction nucleotides: 3. CDR3 length: 15 amino acids. Germline values: CDR1 MNHEY, CDR2 SVGEGT. CDR3 amino acids: CASSYSGSGYNEQFF. For the CDR3, the DNA is TGTGCCAGCAGTTATAGCGGGAGTGGCTACAATGAGCAGTTCTTC.

This clone was seen once. V gene TRBV27 combines with J gene TRBJ1-2; D unresolved. Germline V gene sequence: CDR1 MNHEY, CDR2 SMNVEV (reference sequence). This CDR3 has 14 amino acids. V lost 2 bases, J lost 5 bases, and 12 bases lay in between. The CDR3 bases are TGTGCCAGCAGTTTAGGCAGGAATGGATATGGCTACACCTTC. Protein: CASSLGRNGYGYTF.

The chain carries TRBV10-1 and TRBJ1-2; the D is unclear. V lost 2 bases to trimming and J lost 0 bases, with 7 bases between them. The CDR3 runs to 14 residues. Germline-derived CDR1 and CDR2 are WNHNN and SYGVQD (reference sequence). For the CDR3, the DNA is TGCGCCAGCAGTGAGGACGGAGCTAACTATGGCTACACCTTC. It is translated as CASSEDGANYGYTF.

The J gene is TRBJ1-2, the V gene TRBV18; D is unclear. In germline, CDR1 is KGHSH, CDR2 LQKENI. V was clipped by 3 bases and J by 0 bases, with 8 bases between them. The CDR3 runs 14 residues. DNA of the CDR3: TGTGCCAGCTCACCCCCCAGTACTAACTATGGCTACACCTTC. It yields the protein CASSPPSTNYGYTF. The whole variable domain, filled in from reference TRBV18 and TRBJ1-2, reads NAGVMQNPRHLVRRRGQEARLRCSPMKGHSHVYWYRQLPEEGLKFMVYLQKENIIDESGMPKERFSAEFPKEGPSILRIQQVVRGDSAAYFCASSPPSTNYGYTFGSGTRLTVV.

The chain links TRBV15 to TRBJ1-3; a weak D match, TRBD1 (6 bases). The CDR3 is made up of 15 amino acids. Trimming removed 0 bases at V and 7 bases at J, with 13 bases between. Germline CDR1 LNHNV, CDR2 YYDKDF (reference sequence). The CDR3 reads CATSRDYQGTNTIYF. The CDR3 DNA reads as TGTGCCACCAGCAGAGATTACCAGGGGACCAACACCATATATTTT.